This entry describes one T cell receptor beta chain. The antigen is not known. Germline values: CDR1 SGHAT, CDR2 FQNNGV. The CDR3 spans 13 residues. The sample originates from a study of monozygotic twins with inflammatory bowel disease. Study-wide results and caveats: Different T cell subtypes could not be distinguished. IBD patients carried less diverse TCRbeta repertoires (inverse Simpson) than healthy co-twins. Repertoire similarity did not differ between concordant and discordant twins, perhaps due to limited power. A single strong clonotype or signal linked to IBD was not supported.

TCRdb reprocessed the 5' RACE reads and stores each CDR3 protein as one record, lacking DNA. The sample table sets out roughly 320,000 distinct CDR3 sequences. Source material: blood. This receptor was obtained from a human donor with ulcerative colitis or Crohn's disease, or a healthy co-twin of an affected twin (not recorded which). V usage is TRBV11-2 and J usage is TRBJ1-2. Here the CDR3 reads CASTFTFGYGYTF. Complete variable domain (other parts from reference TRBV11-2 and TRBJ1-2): EAGVAQSPRYKIIEKRQSVAFWCNPISGHATLYWYQQILGQGPKLLIQFQNNGVVDDSQLPKDRFSAERLKGVDSTLKIQPAKLEDSAVYLCASTFTFGYGYTFGSGTRLTVV.